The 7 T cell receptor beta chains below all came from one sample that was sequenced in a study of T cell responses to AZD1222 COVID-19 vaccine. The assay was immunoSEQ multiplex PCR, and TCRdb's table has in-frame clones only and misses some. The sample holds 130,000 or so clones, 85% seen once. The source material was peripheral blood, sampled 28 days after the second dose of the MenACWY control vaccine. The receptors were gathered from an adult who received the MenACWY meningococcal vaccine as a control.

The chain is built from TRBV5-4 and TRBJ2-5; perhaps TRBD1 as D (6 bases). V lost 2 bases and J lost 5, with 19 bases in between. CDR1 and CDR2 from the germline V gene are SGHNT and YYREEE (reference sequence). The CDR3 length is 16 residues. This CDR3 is CASSFPSGVDGETQYF. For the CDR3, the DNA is TGTGCCAGCAGCTTCCCGTCAGGGGTCGACGGGGAGACCCAGTACTTC.

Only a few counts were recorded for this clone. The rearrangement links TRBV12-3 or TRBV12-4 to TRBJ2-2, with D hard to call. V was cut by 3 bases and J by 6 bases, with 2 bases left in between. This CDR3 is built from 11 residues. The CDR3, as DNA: TGTGCCAGCAGTTTGCCCGGGGAGCTGTTTTTT. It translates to CASSLPGELFF.

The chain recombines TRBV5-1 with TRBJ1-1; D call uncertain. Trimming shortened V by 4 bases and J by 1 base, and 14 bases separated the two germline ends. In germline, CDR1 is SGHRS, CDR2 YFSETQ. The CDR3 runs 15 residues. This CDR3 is CASSPTTTANTEAFF. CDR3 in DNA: TGCGCCAGCAGCCCGACTACGACCGCGAACACTGAAGCTTTCTTT.

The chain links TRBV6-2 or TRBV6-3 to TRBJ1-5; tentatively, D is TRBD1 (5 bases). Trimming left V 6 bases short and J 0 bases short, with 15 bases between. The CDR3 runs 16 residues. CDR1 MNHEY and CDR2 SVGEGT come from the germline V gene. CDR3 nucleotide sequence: TGTGCCAGCAGCCCTGATCGGACATCTAGCAATCAGCCCCAGCATTTT. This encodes CASSPDRTSSNQPQHF.

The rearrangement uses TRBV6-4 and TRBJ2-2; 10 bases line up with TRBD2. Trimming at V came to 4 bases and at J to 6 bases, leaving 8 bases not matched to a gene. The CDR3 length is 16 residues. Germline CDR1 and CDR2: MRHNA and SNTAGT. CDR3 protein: CASSGSGLASAGELFF. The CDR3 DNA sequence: TGTGCCAGCAGTGGATCGGGACTAGCGTCGGCCGGGGAGCTGTTTTTT.

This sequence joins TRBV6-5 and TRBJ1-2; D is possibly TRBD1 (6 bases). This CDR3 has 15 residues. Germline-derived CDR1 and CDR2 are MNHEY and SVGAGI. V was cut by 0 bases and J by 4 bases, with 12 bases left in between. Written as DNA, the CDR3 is TGTGCCAGCAGTTACTCCAGGGGATCGGTCTATGGCTACACCTTC. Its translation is CASSYSRGSVYGYTF.

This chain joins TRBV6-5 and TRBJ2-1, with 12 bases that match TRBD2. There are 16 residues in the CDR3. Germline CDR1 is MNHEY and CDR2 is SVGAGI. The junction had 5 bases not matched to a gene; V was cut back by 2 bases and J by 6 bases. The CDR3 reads CASSYRLAGVRNEQFF. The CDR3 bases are TGTGCCAGCAGTTACCGACTAGCGGGAGTCCGCAATGAGCAGTTCTTC.